This record concerns one T cell receptor (beta chain) sequence. Its antigen is unidentified. Additional DNA sequences in this sample encode the identical CDR3. The entry originates in a study of shared clonotypes between healthy human individuals. Findings and limits, study-wide: The sampled material consisted only of blood, and tissue repertoires are likely to differ.

A deep-level run was used for the assay. Profiled with immunoSEQ multiplex PCR; TCRdb holds only in-frame clones, not every one. The sample gives around 510,000 clones, about 80% of which show up once; approximately 12% is in the top ten. Germline CDR1 and CDR2: MGHDK and SYGVNS. The length of the CDR3 is 14 residues. Trimming removed 4 bases from V and 4 bases from J, with 11 bases in between. The sequencing input was PBMCs. V gene TRBV25-1 combines with J gene TRBJ2-1, with D possibly TRBD2 on 6 matching bases. This TCR came from a woman aged 40 to 50 in good health. Some clones in this sample may be carry-over from other donors' samples. CDR3 DNA: TGTGCCAGCAGTGTTAGCGGAGGTTACAATGAGCAGTTCTTC. This encodes CASSVSGGYNEQFF.